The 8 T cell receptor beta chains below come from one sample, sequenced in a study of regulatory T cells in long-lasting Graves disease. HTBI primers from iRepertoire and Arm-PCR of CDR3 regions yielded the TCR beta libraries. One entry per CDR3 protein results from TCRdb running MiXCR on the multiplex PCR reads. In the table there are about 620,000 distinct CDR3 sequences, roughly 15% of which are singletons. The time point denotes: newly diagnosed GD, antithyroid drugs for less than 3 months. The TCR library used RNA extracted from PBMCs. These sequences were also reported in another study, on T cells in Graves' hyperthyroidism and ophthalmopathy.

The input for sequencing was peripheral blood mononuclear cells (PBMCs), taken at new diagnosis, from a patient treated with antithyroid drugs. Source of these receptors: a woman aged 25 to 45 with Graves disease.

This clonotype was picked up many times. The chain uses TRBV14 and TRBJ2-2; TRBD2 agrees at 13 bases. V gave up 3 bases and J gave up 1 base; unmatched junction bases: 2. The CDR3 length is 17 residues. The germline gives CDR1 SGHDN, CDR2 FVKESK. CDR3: CASSQGTSGKNTGELFF. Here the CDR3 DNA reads TGTGCCAGCAGCCAGGGGACTAGCGGGAAGAACACCGGGGAGCTGTTTTTT.

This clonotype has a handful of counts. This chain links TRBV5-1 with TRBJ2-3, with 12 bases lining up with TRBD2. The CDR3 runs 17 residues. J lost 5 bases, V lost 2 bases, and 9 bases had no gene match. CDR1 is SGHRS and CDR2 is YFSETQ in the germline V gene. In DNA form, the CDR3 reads TGCGCCAGCAGCTTTAGACTAGCGGGAGCAGAGGGAGATACGCAGTATTTT. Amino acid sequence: CASSFRLAGAEGDTQYF.

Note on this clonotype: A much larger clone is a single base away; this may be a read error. CDR3 in amino acids: CSAQHTRNTGAFF. CDR3 DNA: TGCAGTGCCCAGCATACAAGAAACACTGGAGCTTTCTTT. The J gene is TRBJ1-1, the V gene TRBV20-1; D is uncertain. The CDR3 is made up of 13 amino acids. Germline assignment: CDR1 DFQATT and CDR2 SNEGSKA (reference sequence).

CDR3 sequence reads: CAWATLYEQYF. In nucleotides, the CDR3 is TGTGCCTGGGCGACTCTCTACGAGCAGTACTTC. The chain is built from TRBV30 and TRBJ2-7; D gene uncertain. The CDR3 runs 11 residues. CDR1 and CDR2 (germline): GTSNPN, SVGIG (reference sequence). V dropped 5 bases and J dropped 3 bases, with 8 bases sitting between them.

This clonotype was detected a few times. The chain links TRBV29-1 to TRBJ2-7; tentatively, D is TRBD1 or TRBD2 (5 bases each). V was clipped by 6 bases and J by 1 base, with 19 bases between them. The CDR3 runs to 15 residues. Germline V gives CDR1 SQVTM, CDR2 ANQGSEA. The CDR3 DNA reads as TGCAGCGTGGGGGAGTTGGCGCCGAATTCCTACGAGCAGTACTTC. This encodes CSVGELAPNSYEQYF.

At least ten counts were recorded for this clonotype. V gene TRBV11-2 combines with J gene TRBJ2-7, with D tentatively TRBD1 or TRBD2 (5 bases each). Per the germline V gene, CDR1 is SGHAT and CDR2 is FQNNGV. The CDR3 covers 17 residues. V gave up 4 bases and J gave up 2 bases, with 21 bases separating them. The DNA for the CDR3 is TGTGCCAGCAGCTGGGGACCGGGGCAAACCGTGGCCTACGAGCAGTACTTC. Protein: CASSWGPGQTVAYEQYF.

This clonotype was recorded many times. The CDR3 sequence is CASSPGEGWSPLHF. The DNA of the CDR3 is TGTGCCAGCAGCCCCGGGGAAGGCTGGTCACCCCTCCACTTT. This chain connects TRBV28 to TRBJ1-6; D ambiguous. Germline lookup yields CDR1 MDHEN and CDR2 SYDVKM. V was shortened by 6 bases and J by 10 bases, with 16 bases between the two germline ends. This CDR3 region has 14 residues.

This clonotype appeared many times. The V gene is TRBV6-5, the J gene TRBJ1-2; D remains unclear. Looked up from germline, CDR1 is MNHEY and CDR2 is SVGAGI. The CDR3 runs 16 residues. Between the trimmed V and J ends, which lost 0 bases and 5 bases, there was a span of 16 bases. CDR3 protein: CASSYSAVPSGYGYTF. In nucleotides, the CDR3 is TGTGCCAGCAGTTACTCAGCGGTCCCCAGCGGATATGGCTACACCTTC.